A single sample gave rise to the 16 T cell receptor beta chains below, sequenced in a study of blood T cell repertoires in COVID-19. TCRdb's copy holds only in-frame clones and misses some; the assay was immunoSEQ multiplex PCR. The data hold under 250,000 clones, with around 80% observed a single time. Sequencing used peripheral blood. Source of these receptors: a man aged 35 to 55 with active or convalescent COVID-19.

The chain links TRBV6-5 to TRBJ2-7; 9 nucleotides align to TRBD2. CDR1 is MNHEY, CDR2 SVGAGI, per germline. The CDR3 length is 15 residues. J lost 2 bases, V lost 0 bases, and 2 bases had no gene match. The CDR3 here is CASSYSSSGTYEQYF. The CDR3 nucleotides are TGTGCCAGCAGTTACTCGTCTAGCGGGACCTACGAGCAGTACTTC.

J is TRBJ2-1 and V is TRBV10-1, with 8 bases aligning to TRBD2. This CDR3 is 15 amino acids long. Trimming removed 4 bases from V and 8 bases from J; junction bases left unmatched: 10. CDR1 is WNHNN and CDR2 is SYGVQD in the germline V gene (reference sequence). CDR3 DNA: TGCGCCAGCAGTGGTGGGACTAGAGGTCCCCATGAGCAGTTCTTC. Translated: CASSGGTRGPHEQFF.

The chain employs TRBV7-6 and TRBJ2-2, with D possibly matching TRBD1 (5 bases). This CDR3 is built from 15 residues. Trimming stripped 5 bases from V and 9 bases from J, with 19 bases between. Per germline, CDR1 SGHVS and CDR2 FNYEAQ. CDR3 DNA: TGTGCCAGCAGCCCGACTGAGCTCAGGGAATGGGAGCTGTTTTTT. Its protein product is CASSPTELREWELFF.

The CDR3 is CASSQGGTGGGYTF. The CDR3 DNA reads as TGTGCCAGCAGCCAAGGGGGGACAGGGGGCGGCTACACCTTC. The chain couples TRBV3-1 (or the pseudogene TRBV3-2) to TRBJ1-2; TRBD1 agrees at 12 bases. The CDR3 runs to 14 residues. The V gene's germline CDR1 is LGHDT and CDR2 YNNKEL (reference sequence). V gave up 1 base and J gave up 8 bases; unmatched junction bases: 2.

This chain uses TRBV6-2 or TRBV6-3 with TRBJ1-1; no definite D call. Germline CDR1 and CDR2: MNHEY and SVGEGT. The germline V and J ends were trimmed by 1 base and 2 bases, with 8 bases remaining between them. The CDR3 covers 14 residues. Here the CDR3 DNA reads TGTGCCAGCAGTTACTGGCAGGAAAACACTGAAGCTTTCTTT. Protein: CASSYWQENTEAFF.

CDR3 in amino acids: CASSFEREDDIQYF. The CDR3 coding sequence is TGTGCCAGCAGCTTCGAGAGGGAAGACGACATTCAGTACTTC. The chain recombines TRBV5-5 with TRBJ2-4; TRBD2 is a possible D gene (5 bases). Trimming removed 2 bases at V and 8 bases at J, with 14 bases between. Germline assignment: CDR1 SGHKS and CDR2 YYEKEE (reference sequence). The CDR3 has 14 residues.

Note on this clone: Other DNA sequences in the sample encode the same CDR3. The rearrangement joins TRBV12-3 or TRBV12-4 to TRBJ1-1; no reliable D call. This CDR3 comprises 13 residues. V lost 3 bases, J lost 1 base, and 6 bases lay in between. The CDR3 loop is CASSFGQNTEAFF. The CDR3 bases are TGTGCCAGCAGTTTTGGGCAGAACACTGAAGCTTTCTTT.

V and J are TRBV6-2 or TRBV6-3 and TRBJ1-2; a possible D gene is TRBD1 (6 bases). The V gene lost 3 bases and the J gene lost 6 bases, with 14 bases spanning the gap. The CDR3 totals 14 residues. The germline gives CDR1 MNHEY, CDR2 SVGEGT. DNA of the CDR3: TGTGCCAGCAGTTATTCCCGCCAGGGGCATGGCTACACCTTC. Residues: CASSYSRQGHGYTF.

The chain employs TRBV5-5 and TRBJ1-1; 7 nucleotides line up with TRBD1. CDR3 length: 13 amino acids. In germline, CDR1 is SGHKS, CDR2 YYEKEE (reference sequence). Trimming removed 5 bases from V and 4 bases from J; junction bases left unmatched: 5. The CDR3 loop reads CASSLQGSTEAFF. As DNA, the CDR3 is TGTGCCAGCAGTTTACAGGGGTCCACTGAAGCTTTCTTT.

The V call is TRBV29-1, the J call TRBJ2-5, with a possible D match to TRBD2 (6 bases). Germline CDR1 is SQVTM and CDR2 is ANQGSEA. The length of the CDR3 is 13 residues. V gave up 7 bases and J gave up 5 bases, with 17 bases separating them. The CDR3 protein is CSGGEWGGETQYF. CDR3 bases: TGCAGCGGGGGGGAGTGGGGCGGTGAGACCCAGTACTTC. The variable domain in full, with the rest retrieved from reference TRBV29-1 and TRBJ2-5, is SAVISQKPSRDICQRGTSLTIQCQVDSQVTMMFWYRQQPGQSLTLIATANQGSEATYESGFVIDKFPISRPNLTFSTLTVSNMSPEDSSIYLCSGGEWGGETQYFGPGTRLLVL.

This clone was found a few times. J is TRBJ2-7 and V is TRBV27; 9 bases align to TRBD1. This CDR3 has 14 amino acids. Germline V lookup: CDR1 MNHEY, CDR2 SMNVEV (reference sequence). Germline trimming cut 6 bases from V and 3 bases from J; bases unmatched to any gene: 6. This chain's CDR3 is CASSRGQGGYEQYF. Written as DNA, the CDR3 is TGTGCCAGCAGCCGGGGACAGGGCGGCTACGAGCAGTACTTC.

Here the CDR3 reads CASSDEEGQPQHF. CDR3 nucleotides: TGTGCCAGCAGTGACGAGGAGGGTCAGCCCCAGCATTTT. The rearrangement joins TRBV6-4 to TRBJ1-5; D uncertain. The V gene lost 2 bases and the J gene lost 6 bases, with 8 bases spanning the gap. Germline values: CDR1 MRHNA, CDR2 SNTAGT. This CDR3 has 13 residues.

The J gene is TRBJ1-4, the V gene TRBV3-1 (or the pseudogene TRBV3-2), with D possibly TRBD1 on 5 matching bases. This CDR3 has 16 amino acids. Trimming cost V 4 bases and J 8 bases, with 20 bases left between them. The V gene's germline CDR1 is LGHDT and CDR2 YNNKEL (reference sequence). The CDR3 region is CASSRPAGGVGEKLFF. As DNA, the CDR3 is TGTGCCAGCAGCCGGCCCGCGGGGGGAGTTGGAGAAAAACTGTTTTTT.

The rearrangement uses TRBV5-6 and TRBJ1-1; D is possibly TRBD1 (5 bases). The CDR3 has 13 residues. V gave up 3 bases and J gave up 1 base, with 7 bases separating them. CDR1 is SGHDT, CDR2 YYEEEE, per germline. The CDR3 DNA follows: TGTGCCAGCAGCTGGCAGGGGAACACTGAAGCTTTCTTT. This encodes CASSWQGNTEAFF.

The J gene is TRBJ2-3, the V gene TRBV2; no clear D. CDR3 length equals 14 residues. CDR1 and CDR2 (germline): SNHLY, FYNNEI. V was cut by 2 bases and J by 2 bases, with 8 bases left in between. The CDR3 reads CASSELSYTDTQYF. The CDR3 DNA sequence: TGTGCCAGCAGTGAACTGAGCTACACAGATACGCAGTATTTT.

The chain has TRBV7-9 and TRBJ2-2, with D unclear. This CDR3 has 14 residues. The germline gives CDR1 SEHNR, CDR2 FQNEAQ (reference sequence). Trimming pared 5 bases from V and 3 bases from J, leaving 10 bases between. The CDR3 region has the DNA TGTGCCAGCAGCACCCGTGGAGACACCGGGGAGCTGTTTTTT. Amino acid sequence: CASSTRGDTGELFF.